These 24 T cell receptor beta chains were all obtained from the same sample, sequenced in a study of T-cell reconstitution after alpha-beta-depleted transplantation in children. Using unique molecular identifiers, the investigators prepared the TCRbeta library. TCRdb fed the PCR reads into MiXCR, producing one record per CDR3 protein. Of approximately 1,000,000 distinct CDR3 sequences listed, around 30% are singletons. Sequenced material: PBMCs, mostly from graft donor cells, taken 360 days after TCRalphabeta/CD19-depleted stem cell transplant. These receptors were obtained from a boy under two years old who had a stem cell transplant for SCID, so the T cells may come from the graft donor.

There are a few counts of this clonotype. This sequence joins TRBV28 and TRBJ1-5, with D tentatively TRBD1 (6 bases). The V and J ends lost 2 bases and 9 bases respectively, with 17 bases between them. CDR1 and CDR2 from the germline V gene are MDHEN and SYDVKM. This CDR3 has 15 amino acids. The CDR3 DNA sequence: TGTGCCAGCAGTTTAGACAGAACCAGGGGCCGGCCCCAGCATTTT. Its protein is CASSLDRTRGRPQHF. The complete variable domain, with remaining parts taken from reference TRBV28 and TRBJ1-5, reads DVKVTQSSRYLVKRTGEKVFLECVQDMDHENMFWYRQDPGLGLRLIYFSYDVKMKEKGDIPEGYSVSREKKERFSLILESASTNQTSMYLCASSLDRTRGRPQHFGDGTRLSIL.

At least ten counts were recorded for this clonotype. The rearrangement uses TRBV9 and TRBJ2-3; no definite D call. Germline CDR1 and CDR2: SGDLS and YYNGEE. This CDR3 is 14 amino acids long. V gave up 2 bases and J gave up 3 bases, with 10 bases separating them. This CDR3 is CASSVTSGTDTQYF. The CDR3, as DNA: TGTGCCAGCAGCGTGACCTCTGGGACAGATACGCAGTATTTT.

The chain couples TRBV3-1 to TRBJ2-1; 11 nucleotides align to TRBD2. Per the germline V gene, CDR1 is LGHDT and CDR2 is YNNKEL (reference sequence). CDR3 length: 15 residues. Trimming cost V 3 bases and J 8 bases; bases outside gene matches: 6. Here the CDR3 reads CASSHLSGRGHEQFF. The DNA for the CDR3 is TGTGCCAGCAGCCACCTTAGCGGGAGGGGCCATGAGCAGTTCTTC.

The chain joins TRBV6-2 or TRBV6-3 to TRBJ2-1; unclear D gene. Germline lookup yields CDR1 MNHEY and CDR2 SVGEGT. The CDR3 runs to 14 residues. The V end lost 0 bases, the J end lost 6 bases, and 9 bases lay between the germline ends. CDR3 DNA: TGTGCCAGCAGTTACTCGAGAGTTCTCAATGAGCAGTTCTTC. Translating gives CASSYSRVLNEQFF.

This clonotype was found a few times. The chain is built from TRBV5-1 and TRBJ2-3; 7 positions agree with TRBD1. This CDR3 has 17 amino acids. Trimming at V came to 0 bases and at J to 0 bases, leaving 7 bases not matched to a gene. Germline V lookup: CDR1 SGHRS, CDR2 YFSETQ. The CDR3 nucleotides are TGCGCCAGCAGCTTGGCCGTCAGGGGGATGAGCACAGATACGCAGTATTTT. This translates into CASSLAVRGMSTDTQYF. Looking up the rest from reference TRBV5-1 and TRBJ2-3 gives the full variable domain: KAGVTQTPRYLIKTRGQQVTLSCSPISGHRSVSWYQQTPGQGLQFLFEYFSETQRNKGNFPGRFSGRQFSNSRSEMNVSTLELGDSALYLCASSLAVRGMSTDTQYFGPGTRLTVL.

The chain is built from TRBV12-5 and TRBJ1-1, with D perhaps matching TRBD1 (6 bases). The V and J ends lost 3 bases and 4 bases respectively, with 21 bases between them. The CDR3 runs 17 residues. Germline assignment: CDR1 LGHNT and CDR2 FRNRAP. Here the CDR3 DNA reads TGTGCTAGTGGTTTATACTACTTCAGGGGTTTGGGCACTGAAGCTTTCTTT. Translated, it gives CASGLYYFRGLGTEAFF.

The chain has TRBV25-1 and TRBJ2-3, with 8 bases matching TRBD2. V shed 5 bases and J 0 bases; nucleotides not matched to a gene: 10. The CDR3 has 17 residues. The germline gives CDR1 MGHDK, CDR2 SYGVNS. CDR3 in DNA: TGTGCCAGCAGTACACGACGGGGGGGCCTGAGCACAGATACGCAGTATTTT. Its translation is CASSTRRGGLSTDTQYF.

The genes are TRBV18 and TRBJ1-5; TRBD1 matches at 9 bases. The CDR3 sequence is 18 residues long. The V segment lost 4 bases and the J segment 7 bases; nucleotides outside the gene matches: 17. The germline V gene has CDR1 KGHSH and CDR2 LQKENI. The CDR3: CASSLRQGGTSVDQPQHF. CDR3 bases: TGTGCCAGCTCACTGAGACAGGGGGGCACCTCAGTGGACCAGCCCCAGCATTTT. Full variable domain (remainder filled in from reference TRBV18 and TRBJ1-5): NAGVMQNPRHLVRRRGQEARLRCSPMKGHSHVYWYRQLPEEGLKFMVYLQKENIIDESGMPKERFSAEFPKEGPSILRIQQVVRGDSAAYFCASSLRQGGTSVDQPQHFGDGTRLSIL.

The chain carries TRBV7-9 and TRBJ1-6; 7 bases agree with TRBD1. The CDR3 spans 16 residues. Germline assignment: CDR1 SEHNR and CDR2 FQNEAQ (reference sequence). Germline trimming cut 4 bases from V and 4 bases from J; bases unmatched to any gene: 7. CDR3 region: CASSSPRGQYNSPLHF. The CDR3 DNA reads as TGTGCCAGCAGCTCCCCTCGGGGACAGTATAATTCACCCCTCCACTTT. The variable domain in full, completed from reference TRBV7-9 and TRBJ1-6, reads DTGVSQNPRHKITKRGQNVTFRCDPISEHNRLYWYRQTLGQGPEFLTYFQNEAQLEKSRLLSDRFSAERPKGSFSTLEIQRTEQGDSAMYLCASSSPRGQYNSPLHFGNGTRLTVT.

This clonotype showed up many times. The V and J genes are TRBV29-1 and TRBJ1-1; D possibly corresponds to TRBD1 (5 bases). The V end was cut by 5 bases, the J end by 4 bases, with 5 bases between. Per the germline V gene, CDR1 is SQVTM and CDR2 is ANQGSEA. This CDR3 region has 10 residues. CDR3 sequence: CSVRGTEAFF. The CDR3 coding sequence is TGCAGCGTTAGGGGCACTGAAGCTTTCTTT. Using reference TRBV29-1 and TRBJ1-1 for the parts outside the CDR3, the full variable domain is SAVISQKPSRDICQRGTSLTIQCQVDSQVTMMFWYRQQPGQSLTLIATANQGSEATYESGFVIDKFPISRPNLTFSTLTVSNMSPEDSSIYLCSVRGTEAFFGQGTRLTVV.

This clonotype was observed many times. The gene calls are TRBV29-1 and TRBJ1-1, with TRBD1 matching over 7 bases. This CDR3 region has 12 residues. Germline V gene data show CDR1 as SQVTM and CDR2 as ANQGSEA. V gave up 7 bases and J gave up 1 base; unmatched junction bases: 3. CDR3: CSAGQANTEAFF. CDR3 in DNA: TGCAGCGCTGGACAGGCGAACACTGAAGCTTTCTTT.

This clonotype was picked up one time. The chain couples TRBV20-1 to TRBJ1-5; a possible D gene is TRBD1 (5 bases). Trimming pared 0 bases from V and 4 bases from J, leaving 13 bases between. From germline, CDR1 is DFQATT and CDR2 SNEGSKA (reference sequence). The CDR3 has 15 amino acids. CDR3 nucleotide sequence: TGCAGTGCTAGAGATCTAGTCGGGGGGAATCAGCCCCAGCATTTT. Protein product: CSARDLVGGNQPQHF.

This clonotype was found a few times. V and J are TRBV14 and TRBJ2-1; 7 bases are a match to TRBD2. The CDR3 is 16 amino acids. The J segment lost 15 bases and the V segment lost 0 bases, leaving 17 bases of the junction unmatched. Per the germline V gene, CDR1 is SGHDN and CDR2 is FVKESK. CDR3 sequence: CASSQDAVIAGRLRFF. The CDR3 DNA reads TGTGCCAGCAGCCAAGATGCGGTGATAGCGGGCCGCTTGAGGTTCTTC.

This sequence joins TRBV5-1 and TRBJ2-1; D unclear. Trimming took off 6 bases at V and 8 bases at J, with 12 bases between the two ends. The CDR3 is made up of 12 amino acids. Germline-derived CDR1 and CDR2 are SGHRS and YFSETQ. The CDR3 sequence: CASNGLSDEQFF. The DNA for the CDR3 is TGCGCCAGCAACGGGCTTTCAGATGAGCAGTTCTTC.

The CDR3 DNA sequence: TGTGCCAGCAGCCTCACAGGGCGAGGCGAAAAACTGTTTTTT. Protein: CASSLTGRGEKLFF. The chain employs TRBV7-9 and TRBJ1-4; D possibly corresponds to TRBD1 (6 bases). The CDR3 is made up of 14 amino acids. V lost 5 bases and J 8 bases, leaving 15 bases between the germline ends. CDR1 is SEHNR, CDR2 FQNEAQ, per germline (reference sequence).

The rearrangement uses TRBV12-3 or TRBV12-4 and TRBJ1-3, with TRBD1 matching over 7 bases. The V gene end was trimmed by 6 bases and the J gene end by 2 bases; junction bases not matched to a gene: 4. This CDR3 has 14 residues. The CDR3 DNA follows: TGTGCCAGCAGGATGACAGGGACTGGAAACACCATATATTTT. The encoded protein is CASRMTGTGNTIYF.

This chain connects TRBV3-1 to TRBJ2-7; D call uncertain. CDR1 LGHDT and CDR2 YNNKEL come from the germline V gene (reference sequence). This CDR3 region has 14 residues. Trimming took off 4 bases at V and 0 bases at J, with 10 bases between the two ends. The CDR3 is CASSPIWDSYEQYF. As DNA, the CDR3 is TGTGCCAGCAGCCCCATTTGGGACTCCTACGAGCAGTACTTC.

Ten or more counts support this clonotype. This chain uses TRBV19 with TRBJ2-1; maybe TRBD1 (5 bases). This CDR3 is 13 amino acids long. The germline CDR1 and CDR2 sequences are LNHDA and SQIVND (reference sequence). Trimming left V 1 base short and J 4 bases short, with 5 bases between. The CDR3 is CASSIGTYNEQFF. The CDR3 coding sequence is TGTGCCAGTAGTATAGGGACATACAATGAGCAGTTCTTC.

The rearrangement joins TRBV2 to TRBJ2-1; 11 positions match TRBD1. The junction had 6 bases not matched to a gene; V was cut back by 5 bases and J by 6 bases. The CDR3 has 15 residues. CDR1 is SNHLY and CDR2 is FYNNEI in the germline V gene. The CDR3 spells CASSKGQGDGNEQFF. In DNA form, the CDR3 reads TGTGCCAGCAGTAAGGGACAGGGGGATGGCAATGAGCAGTTCTTC. Combining the CDR3 with reference TRBV2 and TRBJ2-1 gives the whole variable domain EPEVTQTPSHQVTQMGQEVILRCVPISNHLYFYWYRQILGQKVEFLVSFYNNEISEKSEIFDDQFSVERPDGSNFTLKIRSTKLEDSAMYFCASSKGQGDGNEQFFGPGTRLTVL.

The table lists this clonotype with a few counts. The rearrangement links TRBV7-2 to TRBJ1-4; D unclear. V lost 3 bases and J lost 0, with 8 bases in between. Germline lookup yields CDR1 SGHTA and CDR2 FQGNSA. The CDR3 has 15 amino acids. The CDR3 DNA is TGTGCCAGCAGCTTCTACAGCGCAACTAATGAAAAACTGTTTTTT. It codes for CASSFYSATNEKLFF.

A few counts support this clonotype. V and J are TRBV5-4 and TRBJ2-1, with TRBD2 as a possible D gene (5 bases). CDR3 length equals 13 residues. V was shortened by 7 bases and J by 5 bases, with 13 bases between the two germline ends. Germline assignment: CDR1 SGHNT and CDR2 YYREEE (reference sequence). DNA of the CDR3: TGTGCCAGCGGTAGCGCGGATCACAATGAGCAGTTCTTC. Protein: CASGSADHNEQFF.

V usage is TRBV24-1 and J usage is TRBJ2-1; D possibly uses TRBD1 or TRBD2 (6 bases each). In germline, CDR1 is KGHDR, CDR2 SFDVKD. Between the trimmed V and J ends, which lost 5 bases and 7 bases, there was a span of 20 bases. The CDR3 extends over 16 amino acids. CDR3 loop: CATSAPLGGQGNEQFF. In nucleotides, the CDR3 is TGTGCCACCAGTGCCCCCCTCGGGGGCCAAGGGAATGAGCAGTTCTTC.

The chain carries TRBV20-1 and TRBJ1-5, with D perhaps TRBD1 (6 bases). CDR3 size: 14 residues. Trimming removed 4 bases from V and 11 bases from J, with 21 bases in between. CDR1 and CDR2 from the germline V gene are DFQATT and SNEGSKA (reference sequence). As DNA, the CDR3 is TGCAGTGCTACGAGACAGGACCCCCGCATGGCCCAGCATTTT. This gives the protein CSATRQDPRMAQHF.

The J gene is TRBJ2-7, the V gene TRBV28, with 7 bases lining up with TRBD1. V dropped 5 bases and J dropped 2; count of bases not matched to a gene: 12. The CDR3 runs to 16 residues. Germline V gene data show CDR1 as MDHEN and CDR2 as SYDVKM. CDR3 amino acids: CASSTDRDPPPYEQYF. DNA of the CDR3: TGTGCCAGCAGTACCGACAGGGATCCCCCCCCCTACGAGCAGTACTTC.